Below, one TCR beta chain is given with its context. The source of the sample is a study of CD8 T cells in Susac syndrome. Germline V gene sequence: CDR1 SEHNR, CDR2 FQNEAQ (reference sequence). Deletions cut 2 bases from V and 4 bases from J, with 11 bases between. This CDR3 has 14 residues. Random-hexamer reverse transcription was applied to roughly 0.45 to 1 ug RNA. TCRdb processed the immunoSEQ multiplex PCR reads anew with MiXCR; each CDR3 protein has one entry. The repertoire holds some 200,000 distinct CDR3 sequences, with about 94% as singletons. This sequence joins TRBV7-9 and TRBJ1-1; the D gene is possibly TRBD1 (6 bases). The sequencing input was CD8+ T cells from PBMCs. This TCR derives from a human donor with multiple sclerosis. For the CDR3, the DNA is TGTGCCAGCAGCTTACAGGGGTCTGGCACTGAAGCTTTCTTT. This gives the protein CASSLQGSGTEAFF.